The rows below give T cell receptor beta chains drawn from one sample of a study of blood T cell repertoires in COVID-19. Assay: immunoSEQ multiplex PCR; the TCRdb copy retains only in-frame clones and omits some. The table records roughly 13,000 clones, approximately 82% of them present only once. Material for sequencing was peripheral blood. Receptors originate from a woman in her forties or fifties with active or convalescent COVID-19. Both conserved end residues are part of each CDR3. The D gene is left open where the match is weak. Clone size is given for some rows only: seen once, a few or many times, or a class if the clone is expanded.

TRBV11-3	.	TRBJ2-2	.	TGTGCCAGCAGTTCAGGGGACACCGGGGAGCTGTTTTTT	CASSSGDTGELFF
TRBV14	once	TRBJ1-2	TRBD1	TGTGCCAGCAGCTTGGACAGGGACTTTAGGGCCTTC	CASSLDRDFRAF
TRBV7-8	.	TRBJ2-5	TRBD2	TGTGCCAGCAGCTTAGGATGGGGACTAGCGGGAAAGACCCAGTACTTC	CASSLGWGLAGKTQYF
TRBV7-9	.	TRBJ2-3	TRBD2	TGTGCCAGCAGCCTACTAGCGGGGGCAGATACGCAGTATTTT	CASSLLAGADTQYF
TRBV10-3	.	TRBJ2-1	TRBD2	TGTGCCATCAGTGCCGAGGGAGGGTCCTACAATGAGCAGTTCTTC	CAISAEGGSYNEQFF
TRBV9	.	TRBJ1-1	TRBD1	TGTGCCAGCAGCCCAAACGGGGGGACAGGGTCCTTGTCCACTGAAGCTTTCTTT	CASSPNGGTGSLSTEAFF
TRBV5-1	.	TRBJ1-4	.	TGCGCCAGCAGCTTGGGACAGTTATCGTCCAATGAAAAACTGTTTTTT	CASSLGQLSSNEKLFF
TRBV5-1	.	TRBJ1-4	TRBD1	TGCGCCAGCAGCTTGGTGGGACAGGGTAATGAAAAACTGTTTTTT	CASSLVGQGNEKLFF
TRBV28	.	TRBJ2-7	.	TGTGCCAGCAGTCTCCCTCTATACGAGCAGTACTTC	CASSLPLYEQYF
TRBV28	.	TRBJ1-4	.	TGTGCCAGCAGTTTTCAGGGGTTAGAAAAACTGTTTTTT	CASSFQGLEKLFF
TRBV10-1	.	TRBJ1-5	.	TGCGCCAATCGGCAGGATAGCAATCAGCCCCAGCATTTT	CANRQDSNQPQHF
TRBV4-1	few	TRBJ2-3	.	TGCGCCAGCAGCCAAGACGTCAGCACAGATACGCAGTATTTT	CASSQDVSTDTQYF
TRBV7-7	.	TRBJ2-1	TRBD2	TGTGCTAGCAGCTTAAGGGAGGGCCTCTACAATGAGCAGTTCTTC	CASSLREGLYNEQFF
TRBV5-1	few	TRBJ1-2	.	TGCGCCAGCAGCGCCGCCGGGACATCTGATGGCTACACCTTC	CASSAAGTSDGYTF
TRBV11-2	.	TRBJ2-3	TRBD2	TGTGCCAGCAGCTTAGCATTCAGCGGGAAAGATACGCAGTATTTT	CASSLAFSGKDTQYF
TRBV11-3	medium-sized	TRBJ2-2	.	TGTGCCAGCAGCTTAGGAATCCCGGGAGACACCGGGGAGCTGTTTTTT	CASSLGIPGDTGELFF
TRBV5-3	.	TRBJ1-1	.	TGTGCCAGGGACAGGAACACTGAAGCTTTCTTT	CARDRNTEAFF
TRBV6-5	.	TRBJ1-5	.	TGTGCCAGCACGACAGTTAGCAATCAGCCCCAGCATTTT	CASTTVSNQPQHF
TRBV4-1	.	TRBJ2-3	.	TGCGCCAGCAGCCACTTTTTCTCAGATACGCAGTATTTT	CASSHFFSDTQYF
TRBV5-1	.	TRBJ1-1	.	TGCGCCAGCAGCTCACAGGGAGACACTGAAGCTTTCTTT	CASSSQGDTEAFF
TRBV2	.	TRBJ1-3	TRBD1	TGTGCCAGCAGACAAACAGGGGGGTATGGAAACACCATATATTTT	CASRQTGGYGNTIYF
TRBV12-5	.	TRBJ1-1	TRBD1	TGTGCTAGTGCCATTGACAGGGGCAACACTGAAGCTTTCTTT	CASAIDRGNTEAFF
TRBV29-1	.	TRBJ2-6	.	TGCAGCGTTTCCATAATCGGTTCCTCTGGGGCCAACGTCCTGACTTTC	CSVSIIGSSGANVLTF
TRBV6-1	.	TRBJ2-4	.	TGTGCCAGCAGTGAAGAGGAATGGGCCAACATTCAGTACTTC	CASSEEEWANIQYF
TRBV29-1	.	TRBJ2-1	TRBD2	TGCAGCGGGTGGACTAGCGGGATGTTGGATGAGCAGTTCTTC	CSGWTSGMLDEQFF
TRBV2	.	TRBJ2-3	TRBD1	TGTGCCAGCAGCGCTGGACAGGCCACAGATACGCAGTATTTT	CASSAGQATDTQYF
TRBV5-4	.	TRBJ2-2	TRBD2	TGTGCCAGCAGCTTTGCCAGCGGGGGTAACAGGGGGGAGCTGTTTTTT	CASSFASGGNRGELFF
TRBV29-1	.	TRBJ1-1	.	TGCAGCGTTGGAGCGGGAACTGAAGCTTTCTTT	CSVGAGTEAFF
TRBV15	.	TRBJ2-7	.	TGTGCCACCAGCAGAGTGAGGTCGAGCTCCTACGAGCAGTACTTC	CATSRVRSSSYEQYF
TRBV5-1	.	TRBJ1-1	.	TGCGCCAGCAGCCCGCTCGAGGGCTCGAACACTGAAGCTTTCTTT	CASSPLEGSNTEAFF
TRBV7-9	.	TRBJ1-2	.	TGTGCCAGCAGCTCTTTCTCGGACAAAGAAAACTATGGCTACACCTTC	CASSSFSDKENYGYTF
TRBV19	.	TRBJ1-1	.	TGTGCCAGTAGTATCTCGGTGAACACTGAAGCTTTCTTT	CASSISVNTEAFF
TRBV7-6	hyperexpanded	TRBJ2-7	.	TGTGCCAGCAGCTTAGAACTAGTGGGCTACGAGCAGTACTTC	CASSLELVGYEQYF
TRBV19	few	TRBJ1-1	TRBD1	TGTGCCAGTACCCGGGACAGGGTTTCTGCTGAAGCTTTCTTT	CASTRDRVSAEAFF
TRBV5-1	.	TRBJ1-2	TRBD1	TGCGCCAGCAGCGGAAGGACAGGGGTGGACTATGGCTACACCTTC	CASSGRTGVDYGYTF
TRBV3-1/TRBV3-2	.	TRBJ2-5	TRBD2	TGTGCCAGTTTAGCGGGAGGACAAGAGACCCAGTACTTC	CASLAGGQETQYF
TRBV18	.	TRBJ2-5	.	TGTGCCAGCTCACCCCTGGCAGAAGAGACCCAGTACTTC	CASSPLAEETQYF
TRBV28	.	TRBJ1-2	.	TGTGCCAGCAGTTTCTCCCAGTCCTTCGGCTACACCTTC	CASSFSQSFGYTF
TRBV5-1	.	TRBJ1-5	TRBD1	TGCGCCAGCAGCTTGTCGGACAGGGCGGAACAGCCCCAGCATTTT	CASSLSDRAEQPQHF
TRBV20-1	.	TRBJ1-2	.	TGCAGTGCTCCGCGACAGGATGGCTACACCTTC	CSAPRQDGYTF
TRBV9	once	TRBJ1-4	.	TGTGCCAGCAGCGTAGGGAGTGGAAAACTGTTTTTT	CASSVGSGKLFF
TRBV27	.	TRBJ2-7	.	TGTGCCAGCAGTGACTCCGGGACTGGGGCCTACGAGCAGTACTTC	CASSDSGTGAYEQYF
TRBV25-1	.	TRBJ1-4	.	TGTGCCAGCAGTGTAAGGGACCAGGGGAAACTGTTTTTT	CASSVRDQGKLFF
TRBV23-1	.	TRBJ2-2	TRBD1	TGCGCCAGCAGTCAGGGACAGGGGGCCGGGGAGCTGTTTTTT	CASSQGQGAGELFF
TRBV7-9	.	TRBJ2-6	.	TGTGCCAGCAGCTTACCGCCTTTGGGAGGCCCCTCTGGGGCCAACGTCCTGACTTTC	CASSLPPLGGPSGANVLTF
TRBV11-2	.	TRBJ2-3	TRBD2	TGTGCCAGCAGCTTAGTGGCTAGCGGGGCCGATACGCAGTATTTT	CASSLVASGADTQYF
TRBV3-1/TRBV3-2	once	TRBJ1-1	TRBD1	TGTGCCAGCAGCCAGGCAGGGGGCACTGAAGCTTTCTTT	CASSQAGGTEAFF
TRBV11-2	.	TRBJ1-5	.	TGTGCCAGCAGCTTAGCCCCCGGGTCTCCCCAGCATTTT	CASSLAPGSPQHF
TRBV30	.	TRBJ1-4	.	TGTGCCTGGAGTGTGGCTGAAAAACTGTTTTTT	CAWSVAEKLFF
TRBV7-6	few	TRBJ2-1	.	TGTGCCAGCAGCTTAGAAATTAGCTACAATGAGCAGTTCTTC	CASSLEISYNEQFF
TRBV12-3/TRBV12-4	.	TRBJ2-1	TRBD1	TGTGCCAGCAGTTTTCAGGGGGCCGGTGAGCAGTTCTTC	CASSFQGAGEQFF
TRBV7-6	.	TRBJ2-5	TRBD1	TGTGCCAGCAGCTTAGGGACAGGGGGGGAGACCCAGTACTTC	CASSLGTGGETQYF
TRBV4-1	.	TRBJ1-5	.	TGCGCCAGCAGCCAGTCACAGGGAGACCAAAATCAGCCCCAGCATTTT	CASSQSQGDQNQPQHF
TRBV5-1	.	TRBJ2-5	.	TGCGCCAGCAGCCCCTTCCGGGAGACCCAGTACTTC	CASSPFRETQYF
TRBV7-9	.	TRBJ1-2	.	TGTGCCAGCAGCCCGCAGGGTAGCTATGGCTACACCTTC	CASSPQGSYGYTF